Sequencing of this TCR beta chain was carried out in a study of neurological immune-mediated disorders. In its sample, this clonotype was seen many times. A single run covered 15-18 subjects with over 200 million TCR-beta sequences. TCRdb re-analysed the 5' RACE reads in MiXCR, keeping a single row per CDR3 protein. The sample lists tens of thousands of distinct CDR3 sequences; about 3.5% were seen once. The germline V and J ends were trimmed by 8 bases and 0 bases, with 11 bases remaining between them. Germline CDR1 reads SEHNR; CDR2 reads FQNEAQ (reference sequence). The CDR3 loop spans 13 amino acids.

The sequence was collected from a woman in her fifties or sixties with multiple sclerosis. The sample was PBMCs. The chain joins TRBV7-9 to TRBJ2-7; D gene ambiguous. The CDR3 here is CASEGPSSYEQYF. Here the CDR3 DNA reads TGTGCCAGCGAAGGACCAAGCTCCTACGAGCAGTACTTC.